This is a list of T cell receptor beta chains from one sample in a study of blood T cell repertoires in COVID-19. The table came from immunoSEQ multiplex PCR; TCRdb's copy has only in-frame clones and leaves some out. The sample lists under 500,000 clones, 87% occurring once. Sample: PBMCs or T cells enriched from blood (not recorded which). The origin of the receptors is a woman aged 18-30 years with acute COVID-19. Each CDR3 is given with its conserved first and last residue. A D gene is named only where the DNA matches it firmly. Rows give clone size only sometimes, using once, few, many, or a class for an expanded clone.

.,TRBV10-3,14,.,TRBJ2-3,CAISARSSTDTQYF,TGTGCCATCAGTGCCAGGTCTAGCACAGATACGCAGTATTTT
TRBD2,TRBV6-5,16,.,TRBJ2-1,CASSYSRTSGYNEQFF,TGTGCCAGCAGTTACTCGAGGACTAGCGGTTACAATGAGCAGTTCTTC
.,TRBV3-1/TRBV3-2,16,.,TRBJ2-5,CASGRGQPPGEETQYF,TGTGCCAGCGGTCGAGGACAGCCCCCTGGGGAAGAGACCCAGTACTTC
.,TRBV14,18,once,TRBJ2-1,CASSPHETQGTLYNEQFF,TGTGCCAGCAGCCCGCACGAAACTCAGGGAACCCTCTACAATGAGCAGTTCTTC
.,TRBV10-3,13,.,TRBJ2-3,CAISVRGPDTQYF,TGTGCCATCAGTGTCAGGGGCCCAGATACGCAGTATTTT
.,TRBV27,13,.,TRBJ2-7,CASSSNQGYEQYF,TGTGCCAGCAGTTCCAATCAGGGCTACGAGCAGTACTTC
.,TRBV12-3/TRBV12-4,12,.,TRBJ1-1,CASSKQGSEAFF,TGTGCCAGCAGTAAACAGGGTAGCGAAGCTTTCTTT
TRBD1,TRBV7-8,15,.,TRBJ1-6,CASSFRDRGGSPLHF,TGTGCCAGCAGCTTTCGGGACAGGGGAGGGTCACCCCTCCACTTT
.,TRBV6-5,16,.,TRBJ1-3,CASSYGEGLSGNTIYF,TGTGCCAGCAGTTACGGGGAGGGACTCTCTGGAAACACCATATATTTT
TRBD2,TRBV4-1,16,.,TRBJ2-1,CASSQDTSGRYNEQFF,TGCGCCAGCAGCCAAGATACTAGCGGGAGATACAATGAGCAGTTCTTC
.,TRBV7-9,15,.,TRBJ2-7,CASSLGSSGSYEQYF,TGTGCCAGCAGCTTAGGCTCTTCAGGGTCCTACGAGCAGTACTTC
.,TRBV24-1,14,.,TRBJ2-1,CATSDSRGDNEQFF,TGTGCCACCAGTGATTCCCGGGGAGACAATGAGCAGTTCTTC
.,TRBV29-1,13,.,TRBJ2-7,CSVIPFTPGEQYF,TGCAGCGTAATCCCTTTCACTCCAGGCGAGCAGTACTTC
.,TRBV27,11,.,TRBJ1-2,CATQETWGYTF,TGTGCCACCCAGGAAACTTGGGGCTACACCTTC
TRBD1,TRBV4-1,19,.,TRBJ2-5,CASSQGSGTAYNRQETQYF,TGCGCCAGCAGCCAAGGATCCGGGACAGCTTATAATCGTCAAGAGACCCAGTACTTC
TRBD1,TRBV10-1,15,.,TRBJ1-1,CASSDHRGRGTEAFF,TGCGCCAGCAGTGATCACAGGGGGCGCGGGACTGAAGCTTTCTTT
TRBD2,TRBV3-1/TRBV3-2,16,.,TRBJ2-3,CASSQAGTSVADTQYF,TGTGCCAGCAGCCAAGCCGGGACTAGCGTGGCAGATACGCAGTATTTT
.,TRBV6-5,14,once,TRBJ1-5,CASSYESGRQPQHF,TGTGCCAGCAGTTACGAGTCAGGAAGGCAGCCCCAGCATTTT
TRBD2,TRBV9,18,.,TRBJ2-2,CASSNPGLAGPDTGELFF,TGTGCCAGCAGCAATCCGGGACTAGCGGGACCAGACACCGGGGAGCTGTTTTTT
.,TRBV28,13,.,TRBJ1-5,CASSLYRSQPQHF,TGTGCCAGCAGTTTGTATCGGAGTCAGCCCCAGCATTTT
TRBD2,TRBV4-1,17,.,TRBJ2-2,CASSQDRSGGVGGELFF,TGCGCCAGCAGCCAAGATAGAAGCGGGGGGGTTGGCGGGGAGCTGTTTTTT
TRBD1,TRBV6-5,14,.,TRBJ2-7,CASRDRGHGYEQYF,TGTGCCAGCAGGGACAGGGGGCATGGCTACGAGCAGTACTTC
TRBD1,TRBV6-5,15,.,TRBJ1-1,CASSYSRQGANEAFF,TGTGCCAGCAGTTACTCGAGGCAGGGGGCAAATGAAGCTTTCTTT
.,TRBV12-3/TRBV12-4,13,.,TRBJ2-2,CASSSRATGELFF,TGTGCCAGCAGTTCCAGGGCCACCGGGGAGCTGTTTTTT
TRBD2,TRBV30,14,.,TRBJ2-3,CAWSPSGRWDTQYF,TGTGCCTGGAGCCCTAGCGGGAGGTGGGATACGCAGTATTTT
TRBD1,TRBV29-1,12,.,TRBJ1-2,CSGVTGGYGYTF,TGCAGCGGCGTGACAGGGGGCTATGGCTACACCTTC
TRBD1,TRBV7-9,15,.,TRBJ1-1,CASSLMTGGDTEAFF,TGTGCCAGCAGCTTAATGACAGGGGGGGACACTGAAGCTTTCTTT
.,TRBV6-4,13,.,TRBJ1-1,CASSEAVGTEAFF,TGTGCCAGCAGTGAGGCGGTGGGCACTGAAGCTTTCTTT
.,TRBV7-9,15,.,TRBJ1-1,CASSLGSGFDTEAFF,TGTGCCAGCAGCTTAGGGTCAGGGTTCGACACTGAAGCTTTCTTT
.,TRBV6-7,15,.,TRBJ1-2,CASTSSPPGLWGYTF,TGTGCCAGCACCTCATCACCCCCGGGACTATGGGGCTACACCTTC
.,TRBV6-6,12,.,TRBJ1-1,CATEGRETEAFF,TGTGCCACCGAGGGGAGGGAAACTGAAGCTTTCTTT
.,TRBV28,13,.,TRBJ1-1,CASTNGKNTEAFF,TGTGCCAGCACCAACGGTAAGAACACTGAAGCTTTCTTT
.,TRBV5-1,13,.,TRBJ1-2,CASSLDQEYGYTF,TGCGCCAGCAGCTTGGATCAGGAATATGGCTACACCTTC
.,TRBV2,13,.,TRBJ2-3,CASSGLSENTQYF,TGTGCCAGCAGTGGTCTGTCGGAGAATACGCAGTATTTT
.,TRBV10-3,15,.,TRBJ1-1,CAISEPNQGGTEAFF,TGTGCCATCAGTGAACCTAATCAGGGAGGCACTGAAGCTTTCTTT
TRBD1,TRBV3-1/TRBV3-2,14,.,TRBJ1-1,CASSLTGVNTEAFF,TGTGCCAGCAGCCTGACAGGGGTAAACACTGAAGCTTTCTTT
TRBD2,TRBV3-1/TRBV3-2,16,few,TRBJ2-4,CASSQLAGIAKNIQYF,TGTGCCAGCAGCCAGCTAGCGGGAATAGCCAAAAACATTCAGTACTTC
TRBD1,TRBV2,14,.,TRBJ2-3,CASSSGQGQDTQYF,TGTGCCAGCAGTTCGGGACAGGGGCAGGATACGCAGTATTTT
.,TRBV11-2,15,.,TRBJ2-2,CASSEGVRGTGELFF,TGTGCCAGCAGCGAAGGGGTACGGGGGACCGGGGAGCTGTTTTTT
TRBD1,TRBV12-3/TRBV12-4,12,.,TRBJ1-1,CASIMDRTEAFF,TGTGCCAGCATCATGGACAGGACTGAAGCTTTCTTT
TRBD1,TRBV27,17,.,TRBJ1-2,CASSLSGTVKVIYGYTF,TGTGCCAGCAGTTTATCCGGGACAGTTAAAGTTATCTATGGCTACACCTTC
.,TRBV30,14,.,TRBJ1-5,CAWSEGGGDQPQHF,TGTGCCTGGAGTGAGGGAGGGGGGGATCAGCCCCAGCATTTT
.,TRBV5-4,16,.,TRBJ1-6,CASSLFPQVNNSPLHF,TGTGCCAGCAGCTTGTTCCCGCAGGTGAATAATTCACCCCTCCACTTT
.,TRBV28,15,.,TRBJ1-5,CASSLTSTGNSAQHF,TGTGCCAGCAGTTTAACAAGTACGGGGAATTCCGCCCAGCATTTT
TRBD2,TRBV5-1,14,.,TRBJ2-7,CASSSTSGDYEQYF,TGCGCCAGCAGTAGCACTAGCGGGGATTACGAGCAGTACTTC
.,TRBV2,13,.,TRBJ1-1,CASSEAYPTEAFF,TGTGCCAGCAGTGAAGCCTATCCGACTGAAGCTTTCTTT
TRBD1,TRBV29-1,13,.,TRBJ2-2,CSVRTGNTGELFF,TGCAGCGTCAGGACAGGGAACACCGGGGAGCTGTTTTTT
.,TRBV18,14,.,TRBJ1-5,CASSPGRANQPQHF,TGTGCCAGCTCACCCGGCAGGGCCAATCAGCCCCAGCATTTT
.,TRBV7-2,11,.,TRBJ2-7,CASSAGGEQYF,TGTGCCAGCAGCGCCGGGGGCGAGCAGTACTTC
.,TRBV7-2,13,.,TRBJ1-6,CASSFSNNSPLHF,TGTGCCAGCAGCTTTTCCAATAATTCACCCCTCCACTTT
TRBD2,TRBV27,16,.,TRBJ2-3,CASSDLLAGRTDTQYF,TGTGCCAGCAGTGACCTACTAGCGGGGCGCACAGATACGCAGTATTTT
.,TRBV30,13,once,TRBJ1-2,CACSAGPGYGYTF,TGTGCCTGCAGCGCAGGGCCCGGCTATGGCTACACCTTC
TRBD2,TRBV9,15,.,TRBJ2-1,CASSDQASGVSEQFF,TGTGCCAGCAGCGACCAGGCTAGCGGGGTGTCGGAGCAGTTCTTC
.,TRBV5-4,13,.,TRBJ2-7,CASSLYGQDEQYF,TGTGCCAGCAGCTTGTATGGGCAGGATGAGCAGTACTTC
TRBD2,TRBV19,19,.,TRBJ2-3,CASISGLWTSGEGTDTQYF,TGTGCCAGTATCTCGGGCCTTTGGACTAGCGGGGAAGGCACAGATACGCAGTATTTT
TRBD1,TRBV6-5,14,.,TRBJ2-1,CASNLGTGGNEQFF,TGTGCCAGCAACCTCGGGACAGGGGGGAATGAGCAGTTCTTC
.,TRBV9,15,.,TRBJ1-3,CASSQDTSSGNTIYF,TGTGCCAGCAGCCAGGACACGAGCTCTGGAAACACCATATATTTT